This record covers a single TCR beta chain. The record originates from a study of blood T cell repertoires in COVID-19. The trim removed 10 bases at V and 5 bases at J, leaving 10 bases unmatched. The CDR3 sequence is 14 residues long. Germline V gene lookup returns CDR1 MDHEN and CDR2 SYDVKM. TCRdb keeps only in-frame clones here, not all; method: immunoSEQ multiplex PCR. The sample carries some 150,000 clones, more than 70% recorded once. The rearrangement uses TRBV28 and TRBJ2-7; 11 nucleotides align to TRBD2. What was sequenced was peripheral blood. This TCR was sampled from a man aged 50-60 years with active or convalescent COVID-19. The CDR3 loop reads CATEGTSGTHEQYF. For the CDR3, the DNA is TGTGCCACGGAAGGGACTAGCGGAACACACGAGCAGTACTTC.